This T cell receptor (beta chain) originates from a study of Ad26.COV2.S vaccination and SARS-CoV-2 variants. Treatment here: some 20 received Ad26.COV2.S at low or high dose, single or two shots; about 5 received placebo; per-sample allocation not given. Sampling occurred on day 63 after the first vaccine or placebo injection. Assay used: immunoSEQ multiplex PCR; TCRdb lists only in-frame clones, some missing. The table shows a few hundred thousand clones, with 75% to 95% occurring only once. This CDR3 has 15 amino acids. Trimming removed 6 bases from V and 8 bases from J; junction bases left unmatched: 12. Germline assignment: CDR1 SQVTM and CDR2 ANQGSEA.

The chain has TRBV29-1 and TRBJ2-1; TRBD2 aligns across 11 bases. Sequencing used peripheral blood, obtained in a trial of Ad26.COV2.S vaccine versus placebo. This TCR was sampled from a person between 18 and 59 years old who received the Ad26.COV2.S COVID-19 vaccine or a placebo. For the CDR3, the DNA is TGCAGCGTCCTGACCGATAGCGGGAGGGAAGATGAGCAGTTCTTC. Encoded protein: CSVLTDSGREDEQFF.